The entry below gives a single TCR beta chain sequence along with its context. Its antigen is currently unknown. This record comes from a study of T cell clusters in autoimmune cytopenias. The CDR3 runs 14 residues. Germline CDR1 reads SGHDT; CDR2 reads YYEEEE. One tube held mixed TRB-A and TRB-B primer pools for touch-down PCR. From the multiplex PCR reads, TCRdb lists one entry per CDR3 protein and no DNA. The repertoire table contains a few thousand distinct CDR3 sequences. Points from the study as a whole: TRB repertoire shifts in secondary cytopenia and chronic lymphocytic leukemia mostly reflected lymphoma, not autoimmunity.

Tens of thousands of genome equivalents of blood DNA were amplified for TRB. These data also featured in a second study, about T cell repertoires in aging, cancer and after chemotherapy. This second report adds: Clear clonal overlap appeared across healthy donor samples taken over several months to years. In cancer patients, declining TCR diversity with age involved lost richness and lost evenness.

This clonotype originated in a human donor in good health. Sequencing was performed on peripheral blood. The chain links TRBV5-6 to TRBJ1-4; TCRdb selects TRBD1, and the lack of DNA leaves this call unchecked. CDR3: CASSGWTGGGKLFF.